The rows below give T cell receptor beta chains drawn from one sample of a study of blood T cell repertoires in COVID-19. TCRdb keeps only in-frame clones here, not all; method: immunoSEQ multiplex PCR. The table shows about 81,000 clones, with approximately 91% occurring only once. The sequencing sample was made of peripheral blood. These receptors came from a man aged 70 or older with active or convalescent COVID-19. Each CDR3 is given with its conserved first and last residue. The D gene is left open where the match is weak. Not all rows give a size; the values are once, few, many and, for expanded clones, a class.

v_call	clone_size	d_call	j_call	cdr3_aa	cdr3_nt
TRBV5-6	.	.	TRBJ1-6	CASSLGPTAGGSPLHF	TGTGCCAGCAGCTTGGGGCCTACGGCGGGGGGTTCACCCCTCCACTTT
TRBV30	.	TRBD1	TRBJ1-1	CAWSVLGQVNTEAFF	TGTGCCTGGAGTGTACTTGGACAGGTGAACACTGAAGCTTTCTTT
TRBV5-6	.	.	TRBJ2-1	CASSLVGAKTAYNEQFF	TGTGCCAGCAGCTTGGTTGGGGCCAAGACCGCCTACAATGAGCAGTTCTTC
TRBV7-8	.	.	TRBJ2-7	CASSSGRSAHNSYEQYF	TGTGCCAGCAGCTCAGGGAGGTCGGCACACAACTCCTACGAGCAGTACTTC
TRBV2	.	.	TRBJ1-3	CASSVLTGSRNTIYF	TGTGCCAGCAGTGTCTTGACAGGTTCAAGAAACACCATATATTTT
TRBV19	.	TRBD2	TRBJ2-1	CASTGGWGGYNEQFF	TGTGCCAGTACCGGCGGGTGGGGGGGCTACAATGAGCAGTTCTTC
TRBV6-2/TRBV6-3	.	.	TRBJ1-2	CASSYSRVLGGYTF	TGTGCCAGCAGTTACTCCAGGGTGCTCGGTGGCTACACCTTC
TRBV10-1	.	.	TRBJ2-7	CASSAGNRGGEQYF	TGCGCCAGCAGTGCGGGGAATAGGGGGGGCGAGCAGTACTTC
TRBV5-1	once	TRBD1	TRBJ1-1	CASSTGTGFPEAFF	TGCGCCAGCAGTACCGGGACAGGGTTCCCTGAAGCTTTCTTT
TRBV6-5	once	TRBD1	TRBJ1-6	CASSRRQGYNSPLHF	TGTGCCAGCAGCCGCCGACAGGGCTATAATTCACCCCTCCACTTT
TRBV18	.	.	TRBJ2-7	CASSPPNRPNYEQYF	TGTGCCAGCTCACCACCGAACAGGCCAAACTACGAGCAGTACTTC
TRBV23-1	once	TRBD1	TRBJ1-2	CASQTGGGGYTF	TGCGCCAGCCAGACAGGGGGCGGCGGCTACACCTTC
TRBV3-1/TRBV3-2	.	.	TRBJ1-2	CASSQRAGNGYTF	TGTGCCAGCAGCCAGAGGGCGGGGAATGGCTACACCTTC
TRBV14	.	.	TRBJ2-7	CASSQDRGYEQYF	TGTGCCAGCAGCCAAGATCGGGGGTACGAGCAGTACTTC
TRBV27	.	.	TRBJ1-2	CASSLSGGALHYGYTF	TGTGCCAGCAGTTTATCCGGGGGGGCTCTTCACTATGGCTACACCTTC
TRBV6-5	.	.	TRBJ2-5	CASSPDPGETQYF	TGTGCCAGCAGTCCGGACCCGGGGGAGACCCAGTACTTC
TRBV7-2	.	TRBD1	TRBJ1-2	CASSLDRLYGYTF	TGTGCCAGCAGCCTGGACAGGTTATATGGCTACACCTTC
TRBV5-4	.	.	TRBJ2-3	CASTRGAGATDTQYF	TGTGCCAGCACCCGAGGGGCAGGGGCGACAGATACGCAGTATTTT
TRBV19	few	.	TRBJ1-1	CASQLFGGTEAFF	TGTGCCAGTCAACTCTTCGGGGGCACTGAAGCTTTCTTT
TRBV27	.	.	TRBJ1-5	CASSPLNQPQHF	TGTGCCAGCAGTCCCCTTAATCAGCCCCAGCATTTT
TRBV12-3/TRBV12-4	.	.	TRBJ1-5	CASRRGTGQPQHF	TGTGCCAGCAGGCGGGGGACGGGTCAGCCCCAGCATTTT
TRBV6-5	.	.	TRBJ1-2	CASSYSAWGGPVGYTF	TGTGCCAGCAGTTACTCCGCCTGGGGGGGGCCGGTTGGCTACACCTTC
TRBV13	.	TRBD1	TRBJ1-1	CASSFDRGNTEAFF	TGTGCCAGCAGCTTCGACAGGGGGAACACTGAAGCTTTCTTT
TRBV30	.	TRBD1	TRBJ1-5	CAWSMGTGSIDQPQHF	TGTGCCTGGAGTATGGGGACAGGTTCAATCGATCAGCCCCAGCATTTT
TRBV19	.	TRBD1	TRBJ1-5	CASSMFFETGTNQPQHF	TGTGCCAGTAGTATGTTTTTTGAGACAGGGACGAATCAGCCCCAGCATTTT
TRBV7-2	once	TRBD1	TRBJ2-2	CASSPGLRGHGELFF	TGTGCCAGCAGCCCAGGGCTCAGGGGGCACGGGGAGCTGTTTTTT
TRBV19	.	TRBD2	TRBJ2-2	CASSIASGGANTGELFF	TGTGCCAGTAGTATAGCTAGCGGGGGGGCCAACACCGGGGAGCTGTTTTTT
TRBV3-1/TRBV3-2	.	.	TRBJ1-1	CASSQGLGQGRSSEAFF	TGTGCCAGCAGCCAAGGGCTTGGGCAGGGAAGGAGCTCTGAAGCTTTCTTT
TRBV6-5	.	.	TRBJ2-5	CAGGTFQETQYF	TGTGCCGGGGGGACTTTCCAAGAGACCCAGTACTTC
TRBV6-2/TRBV6-3	.	TRBD2	TRBJ2-7	CASSYGRGILEQYF	TGTGCCAGCAGTTACGGGCGGGGGATCCTAGAGCAGTACTTC
TRBV27	.	.	TRBJ1-3	CASSSRAGSSGNTIYF	TGTGCCAGCAGTTCCCGGGCTGGGAGCTCTGGAAACACCATATATTTT
TRBV7-9	.	.	TRBJ1-6	CASSPPGTLFSPLHF	TGTGCCAGCAGCCCACCCGGGACATTATTTTCACCCCTCCACTTT
TRBV3-1/TRBV3-2	few	.	TRBJ1-6	CASSRQADSPLHF	TGTGCCAGCAGCCGACAGGCTGATTCACCCCTCCACTTT
TRBV3-1/TRBV3-2	.	.	TRBJ1-4	CASSQGWGRGEKLFF	TGTGCCAGCAGCCAAGGGTGGGGGCGCGGTGAAAAACTGTTTTTT